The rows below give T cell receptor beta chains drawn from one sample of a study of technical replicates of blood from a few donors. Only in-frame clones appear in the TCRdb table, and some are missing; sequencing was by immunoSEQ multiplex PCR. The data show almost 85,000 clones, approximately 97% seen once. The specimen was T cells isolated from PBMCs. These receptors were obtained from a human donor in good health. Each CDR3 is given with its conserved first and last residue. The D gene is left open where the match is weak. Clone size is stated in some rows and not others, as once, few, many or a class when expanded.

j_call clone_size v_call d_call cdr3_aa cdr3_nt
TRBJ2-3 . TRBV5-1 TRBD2 CASKNSGTSGGTDTQYF TGCGCCAGCAAGAATTCCGGGACTAGCGGGGGCACAGATACGCAGTATTTT
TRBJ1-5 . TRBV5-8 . CASSFSRLYSNQPQHF TGTGCCAGCAGCTTTTCGCGGCTATATAGCAATCAGCCCCAGCATTTT
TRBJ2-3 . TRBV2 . CASSVRRGGMGDTQYF TGTGCCAGCAGTGTAAGAAGGGGGGGCATGGGGGATACGCAGTATTTT
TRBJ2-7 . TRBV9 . CASSVGKGTGLNYEQYF TGTGCCAGCAGCGTAGGGAAGGGAACGGGACTTAACTACGAGCAGTACTTC
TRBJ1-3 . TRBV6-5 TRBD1 CASRRTGASGNTIYF TGTGCCAGCAGACGGACAGGAGCCTCTGGAAACACCATATATTTT
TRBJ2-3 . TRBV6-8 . CASRALSGPHSSQYF TGTGCCAGCAGGGCCCTATCGGGTCCCCATTCGTCGCAGTATTTT
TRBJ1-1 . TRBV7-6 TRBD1 CASSLGQLNTEAFF TGTGCCAGCAGTTTGGGACAGCTCAACACTGAAGCTTTCTTT
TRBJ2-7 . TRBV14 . CASSQQGTLSYEQYF TGTGCCAGCAGCCAACAGGGGACACTTTCCTACGAGCAGTACTTC
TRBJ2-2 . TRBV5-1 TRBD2 CASSLITRGSGELFF TGCGCCAGCAGCCTCATCACGCGGGGGTCCGGGGAGCTGTTTTTT
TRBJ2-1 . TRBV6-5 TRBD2 CASSNGLGRDNEQFF TGTGCCAGCAGTAACGGACTAGGGAGAGACAATGAGCAGTTCTTC
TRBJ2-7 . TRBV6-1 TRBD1 CASSIQGGNYEQYF TGTGCCAGCAGTATACAGGGGGGAAACTACGAGCAGTACTTC
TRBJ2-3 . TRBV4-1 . CASSPPTGWRDTDTQYF TGCGCCAGCAGCCCCCCCACCGGTTGGCGGGACACAGATACGCAGTATTTT
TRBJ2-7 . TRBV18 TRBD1 CASSQPLTGSSYEQYF TGTGCCAGCTCACAACCTTTGACAGGGAGCTCCTACGAGCAGTACTTC
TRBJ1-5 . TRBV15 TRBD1 CATSRGDRGQDQPQHF TGTGCCACCAGCAGAGGGGACAGGGGACAGGACCAGCCCCAGCATTTT
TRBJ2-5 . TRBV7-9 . CASSPGLLQETQYF TGTGCCAGCAGCCCAGGACTGCTGCAAGAGACCCAGTACTTC
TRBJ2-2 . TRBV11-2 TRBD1 CASSSQGGYSNTGELFF TGTGCCAGCAGCTCGCAAGGGGGCTACTCGAACACCGGGGAGCTGTTTTTT
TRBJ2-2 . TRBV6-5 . CASSYHGLAGELFF TGTGCCAGCAGTTACCATGGACTGGCCGGGGAGCTGTTTTTT
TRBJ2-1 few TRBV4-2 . CASSQDFITGGENEQFF TGTGCCAGCAGCCAAGACTTTATTACTGGGGGCGAGAATGAGCAGTTCTTC
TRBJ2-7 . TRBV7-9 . CASSGGNYEQYF TGTGCCAGCAGCGGAGGGAACTACGAGCAGTACTTC
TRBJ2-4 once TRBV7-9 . CASRGLNKNIQYF TGTGCCAGCAGGGGGCTGAACAAAAACATTCAGTACTTC
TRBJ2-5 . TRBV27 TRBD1 CASKRQGRETQYF TGTGCCAGCAAACGACAGGGGAGAGAGACCCAGTACTTC
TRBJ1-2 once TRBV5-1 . CASSLAGYGYTF TGCGCCAGCAGCTTGGCAGGATATGGCTACACCTTC
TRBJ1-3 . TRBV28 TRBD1 CASTTSNPDRDGNTIYF TGTGCCAGCACTACTTCCAATCCCGACAGGGATGGAAACACCATATATTTT
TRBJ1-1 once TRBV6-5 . CASSGVMNTEAFF TGTGCCAGCAGCGGGGTCATGAACACTGAAGCTTTCTTT
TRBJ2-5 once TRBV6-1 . CAGRQGTETQYF TGTGCCGGACGTCAGGGAACCGAGACCCAGTACTTC
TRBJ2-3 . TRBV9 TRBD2 CASSPRGLAGVIDTQYF TGTGCCAGCAGCCCCCGAGGACTAGCGGGAGTAATAGATACGCAGTATTTT
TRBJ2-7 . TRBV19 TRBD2 CASSISFWPSGRSSYEQYF TGTGCCAGTAGTATAAGCTTCTGGCCTAGCGGGAGGAGCTCCTACGAGCAGTACTTC
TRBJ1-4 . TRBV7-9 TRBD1 CASTSAWTGGEKLFF TGTGCCAGCACCTCCGCCTGGACAGGGGGTGAAAAACTGTTTTTT
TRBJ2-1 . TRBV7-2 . CASSSGPTGSWNEQFF TGTGCCAGCAGCTCCGGACCTACAGGATCATGGAATGAGCAGTTCTTC
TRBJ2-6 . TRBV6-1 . CASSPSGAGANVLTF TGTGCCAGCAGTCCCTCCGGGGCTGGGGCCAACGTCCTGACTTTC
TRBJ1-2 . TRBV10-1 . CASNARISTGQPGEDGYTF TGCGCCAGCAATGCTAGAATCTCGACCGGACAGCCCGGAGAGGATGGCTACACCTTC
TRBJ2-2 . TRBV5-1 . CASSLERVTGELFF TGCGCCAGCAGCTTGGAGAGAGTGACCGGGGAGCTGTTTTTT
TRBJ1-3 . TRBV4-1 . CASSQWSSGNTIYF TGCGCCAGCAGCCAGTGGAGTTCTGGAAACACCATATATTTT
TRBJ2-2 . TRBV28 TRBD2 CASSFPAGGPAELFF TGTGCCAGCAGTTTTCCAGCGGGAGGGCCCGCGGAGCTGTTTTTT
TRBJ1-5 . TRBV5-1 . CASSLDGGNGQPQHF TGCGCCAGCAGCTTGGATGGGGGGAATGGTCAGCCCCAGCATTTT
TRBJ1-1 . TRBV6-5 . CASSPSRGTEAFF TGTGCCAGCAGTCCCTCCAGGGGTACTGAAGCTTTCTTT
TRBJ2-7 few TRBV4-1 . CASSQDPREGRITYEQYF TGCGCCAGCAGCCAAGATCCGAGGGAAGGCCGGATCACCTACGAGCAGTACTTC
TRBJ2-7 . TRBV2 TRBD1 CASSPGRGTGDAYEQYF TGTGCCAGCAGTCCCGGCCGGGGGACAGGCGATGCCTACGAGCAGTACTTC
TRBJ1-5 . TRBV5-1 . CASSLDGGGFQPQHF TGCGCCAGCAGCTTGGATGGGGGAGGCTTCCAGCCCCAGCATTTT
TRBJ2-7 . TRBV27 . CASSLTGTYEQYF TGTGCCAGCAGCCTGACAGGAACCTACGAGCAGTACTTC
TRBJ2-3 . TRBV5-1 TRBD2 CASSFAGGGTDTQYF TGCGCCAGCAGCTTCGCGGGGGGCGGCACAGATACGCAGTATTTT
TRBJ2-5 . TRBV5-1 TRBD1 CASRRDRAQETQYF TGCGCCAGCAGACGTGACAGGGCTCAAGAGACCCAGTACTTC
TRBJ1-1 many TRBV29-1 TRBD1 CSVEQGLNTEAFF TGCAGCGTGGAACAGGGGTTGAACACTGAAGCTTTCTTT
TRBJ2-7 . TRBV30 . CAWRGSSYEQYF TGTGCCTGGCGGGGTAGCTCCTACGAGCAGTACTTC
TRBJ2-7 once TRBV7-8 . CASSLVRRQVSYEQYF TGTGCCAGCAGCTTAGTACGTAGGCAGGTCTCCTACGAGCAGTACTTC
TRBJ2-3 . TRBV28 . CASSLQVAQYF TGTGCCAGCAGTTTGCAGGTGGCGCAGTATTTT
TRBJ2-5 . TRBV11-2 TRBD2 CASGLGLAGGGGETQYF TGTGCCAGCGGTTTGGGACTAGCGGGCGGAGGGGGTGAGACCCAGTACTTC
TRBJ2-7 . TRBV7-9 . CASNPKGTNSYEQYF TGTGCCAGCAACCCCAAAGGGACAAACTCCTACGAGCAGTACTTC
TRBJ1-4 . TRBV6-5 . CASSYSGTEKLFF TGTGCCAGCAGTTACTCGGGCACTGAAAAACTGTTTTTT
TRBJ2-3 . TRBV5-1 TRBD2 CASRDSGARDTQYF TGCGCCAGCAGGGATAGCGGGGCTCGGGATACGCAGTATTTT
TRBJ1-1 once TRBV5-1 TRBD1 CASSLVGQGPTEAFF TGCGCCAGCAGCTTGGTAGGACAGGGGCCCACTGAAGCTTTCTTT
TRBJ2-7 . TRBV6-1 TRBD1 CASSGGTVGQGFYEQYF TGTGCCAGCAGTGGTGGAACCGTAGGACAGGGGTTCTACGAGCAGTACTTC
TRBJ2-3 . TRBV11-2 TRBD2 CASSLELAGITDTQYF TGTGCCAGCAGCTTAGAGCTAGCGGGGATCACAGATACGCAGTATTTT
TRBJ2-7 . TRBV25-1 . CASRAPRGGQYF TGTGCCAGCAGAGCACCAAGGGGTGGGCAGTACTTC
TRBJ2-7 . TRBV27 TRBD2 CASTLVAGRGEQYF TGTGCCAGCACCCTAGTAGCGGGGCGGGGGGAGCAGTACTTC
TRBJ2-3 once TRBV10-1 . CASSESYPDTQYF TGCGCCAGCAGTGAGTCTTATCCAGATACGCAGTATTTT
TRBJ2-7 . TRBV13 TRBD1 CASSPPVGTANSYEQYF TGTGCCAGCAGCCCCCCAGTGGGGACAGCAAACTCCTACGAGCAGTACTTC